This is a list of T cell receptor beta chains from one sample in a study of blood T cell repertoires in COVID-19. Libraries were prepared by immunoSEQ multiplex PCR; TCRdb keeps only in-frame clonotypes and omits some of them. The table records roughly 260,000 clones, 86% of them present only once. What was sequenced was PBMCs or T cells enriched from blood (not recorded which). These receptor sequences come from a woman under 30 who had recovered from COVID-19. Both conserved end residues are part of each CDR3. A D gene is named only where the DNA matches it firmly. Expanded clones get a size class; other rows say once, few or many, or leave the size out.

V gene	clone size	J gene	D gene	CDR3 protein	CDR3 DNA
TRBV7-9	.	TRBJ1-4	TRBD1	CASSLYRGQGEKLFF	TGTGCCAGCAGCCTTTACAGGGGGCAAGGTGAAAAACTGTTTTTT
TRBV29-1	.	TRBJ1-1	.	CSAARTVNTEAFF	TGCAGCGCAGCCCGGACAGTGAACACTGAAGCTTTCTTT
TRBV7-9	few	TRBJ1-5	.	CASSHSSSNQPQHF	TGTGCCAGCAGCCACAGTTCTAGCAATCAGCCCCAGCATTTT
TRBV10-1	.	TRBJ2-7	.	CASSEPGAYEQYF	TGCGCCAGCAGTGAACCCGGGGCCTACGAGCAGTACTTC
TRBV7-9	once	TRBJ1-1	TRBD1	CASSSGQLTEAFF	TGTGCCAGCAGCTCGGGACAGCTCACTGAAGCTTTCTTT
TRBV18	few	TRBJ2-7	TRBD2	CASSIGYSGGASYEQYF	TGTGCCAGCTCGATCGGATATAGCGGGGGGGCATCCTACGAGCAGTACTTC
TRBV24-1	.	TRBJ2-3	TRBD2	CATSDPGIAGGGDTQYF	TGTGCCACCAGTGATCCCGGGATAGCGGGGGGAGGGGATACGCAGTATTTT
TRBV18	.	TRBJ1-1	.	CASSPQGKNTEAFF	TGTGCCAGCTCACCACAGGGGAAGAACACTGAAGCTTTCTTT
TRBV27	.	TRBJ1-1	.	CASSLSLTRVNTEAFF	TGTGCCAGCAGTTTATCGTTGACCCGGGTGAACACTGAAGCTTTCTTT
TRBV5-4	.	TRBJ2-5	TRBD2	CASSQIAGEEETQYF	TGTGCCAGCAGCCAAATAGCGGGAGAGGAAGAGACCCAGTACTTC
TRBV11-2	.	TRBJ2-1	TRBD2	CASSALRLASYNEQFF	TGTGCCAGCAGCGCTCTCCGACTAGCATCCTACAATGAGCAGTTCTTC
TRBV5-1	.	TRBJ2-7	TRBD2	CASSPGLAGVAYEQYF	TGCGCCAGCAGCCCGGGACTAGCGGGAGTGGCCTACGAGCAGTACTTC
TRBV27	few	TRBJ2-7	TRBD2	CASQEAGTYEQYF	TGTGCCAGCCAAGAAGCGGGAACCTACGAGCAGTACTTC
TRBV27	.	TRBJ2-7	.	CASSKWGPYEQYF	TGTGCCAGCTCCAAATGGGGGCCGTACGAGCAGTACTTC
TRBV12-3/TRBV12-4	.	TRBJ2-7	TRBD1	CASSPTGWREQYF	TGTGCCAGCAGTCCGACAGGGTGGCGCGAGCAGTACTTC
TRBV11-1	once	TRBJ2-3	.	CASSLLSGHLTDTQYF	TGTGCCAGCAGCTTACTATCGGGACACCTCACAGATACGCAGTATTTT
TRBV7-8	once	TRBJ2-5	.	CASSLYTPTSYQETQYF	TGTGCCAGCAGCTTATATACGCCCACATCGTACCAAGAGACCCAGTACTTC
TRBV2	.	TRBJ1-2	TRBD1	CASSEAWPGQVVGYTF	TGTGCCAGCAGTGAAGCCTGGCCGGGACAGGTGGTTGGCTACACCTTC
TRBV5-6	.	TRBJ2-7	.	CASSLVRAVEQYF	TGTGCCAGCAGCTTGGTTCGAGCGGTCGAGCAGTACTTC
TRBV28	.	TRBJ2-1	TRBD1	CASREDRDSYNEQFF	TGTGCCAGCAGGGAGGACAGGGACTCCTACAATGAGCAGTTCTTC
TRBV2	.	TRBJ2-5	TRBD2	CASKPGLAGSYQETQYF	TGTGCCAGCAAACCGGGACTAGCGGGATCGTACCAAGAGACCCAGTACTTC
TRBV30	.	TRBJ2-2	.	CAWNPGLNTGELFF	TGTGCCTGGAATCCGGGACTGAACACCGGGGAGCTGTTTTTT
TRBV5-1	.	TRBJ2-1	.	CASRYRGVSVNEQFF	TGCGCCAGCCGGTATCGCGGGGTTTCGGTCAATGAGCAGTTCTTC
TRBV11-3	.	TRBJ1-2	.	CASSFTGGDGYTF	TGTGCCAGCAGCTTCACGGGGGGTGATGGCTACACCTTC
TRBV9	.	TRBJ1-6	.	CASSVQEGHNSPLHF	TGTGCCAGCAGCGTACAGGAGGGGCACAATTCACCCCTCCACTTT
TRBV3-1/TRBV3-2	few	TRBJ2-1	.	CASSQDIPLYEYNEQFF	TGTGCCAGCAGCCAAGATATCCCCCTATATGAATACAATGAGCAGTTCTTC
TRBV7-3	many	TRBJ2-1	TRBD2	CASSLRREGLQGEQFF	TGTGCCAGCAGCTTAAGGCGGGAGGGCCTGCAGGGTGAGCAGTTCTTC